This T cell receptor (beta chain) was sequenced for a study of blood T cell repertoires in COVID-19. In the study overall: Researchers got acute and convalescent COVID-19 samples from the United States, Italy and Spain. From T cells, B-cell-depleted T cells, or PBMCs came the material, which was cDNA or gDNA.

V shed 1 base and J 4 bases; nucleotides not matched to a gene: 3. Germline V gives CDR1 MNHNY, CDR2 SVGAGI (reference sequence). The CDR3 runs to 14 residues. In the authors' workflow: Amplification with reference gene primers provided the estimates of nucleated cell counts. The table came from immunoSEQ multiplex PCR; TCRdb's copy has only in-frame clones and leaves some out. That table is the source of V, J and clone size, and D and trimming were worked out from the DNA. Of approximately 63,000 clones in the sample, roughly nine tenths were seen once. This TCR derives from a man older than 75 in a cohort sampled during active COVID-19. Input material: peripheral blood. The chain has TRBV6-6 and TRBJ1-1; the match to TRBD1 covers 7 bases. As DNA, the CDR3 is TGTGCCAGCAGTTACTTGGCAGGGGGCACTGAAGCTTTCTTT. Amino acid sequence: CASSYLAGGTEAFF.